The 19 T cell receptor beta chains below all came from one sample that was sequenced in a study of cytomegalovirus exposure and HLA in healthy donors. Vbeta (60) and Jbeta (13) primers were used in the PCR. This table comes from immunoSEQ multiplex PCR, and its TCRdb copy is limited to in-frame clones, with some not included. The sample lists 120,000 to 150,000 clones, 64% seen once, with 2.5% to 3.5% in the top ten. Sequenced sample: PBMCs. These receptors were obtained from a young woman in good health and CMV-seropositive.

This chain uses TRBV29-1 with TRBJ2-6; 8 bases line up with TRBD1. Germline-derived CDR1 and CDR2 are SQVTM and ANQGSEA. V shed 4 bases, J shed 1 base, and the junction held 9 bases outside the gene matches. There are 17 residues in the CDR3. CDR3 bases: TGCAGCGTTGTTCACAGGGGGGCGAGTTCTGGGGCCAACGTCCTGACTTTC. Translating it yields CSVVHRGASSGANVLTF. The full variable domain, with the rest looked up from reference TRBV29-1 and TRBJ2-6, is SAVISQKPSRDICQRGTSLTIQCQVDSQVTMMFWYRQQPGQSLTLIATANQGSEATYESGFVIDKFPISRPNLTFSTLTVSNMSPEDSSIYLCSVVHRGASSGANVLTFGAGSRLTVL.

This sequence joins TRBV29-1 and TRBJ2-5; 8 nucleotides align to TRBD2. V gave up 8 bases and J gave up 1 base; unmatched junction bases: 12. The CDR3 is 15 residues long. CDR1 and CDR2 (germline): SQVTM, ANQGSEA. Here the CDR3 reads CSFNWRGALQETQYF. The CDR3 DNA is TGCAGCTTTAACTGGCGGGGGGCCCTCCAAGAGACCCAGTACTTC.

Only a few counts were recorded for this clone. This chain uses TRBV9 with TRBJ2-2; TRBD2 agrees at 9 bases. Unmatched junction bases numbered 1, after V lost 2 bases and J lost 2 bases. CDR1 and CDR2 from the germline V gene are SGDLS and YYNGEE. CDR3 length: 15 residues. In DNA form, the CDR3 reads TGTGCCAGCAGCGTTAGCGGGGGTAACACCGGGGAGCTGTTTTTT. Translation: CASSVSGGNTGELFF.

In DNA form, the CDR3 reads TGTGCCACCAGCAAGGTACTAGCGGGGCCCTACGAGCAGTACTTC. Protein: CATSKVLAGPYEQYF. The gene calls are TRBV15 and TRBJ2-7; TRBD2 matches 10 bases. The CDR3 sequence is 15 residues long. Germline V lookup: CDR1 LNHNV, CDR2 YYDKDF (reference sequence). J gave up 2 bases and V 4 bases, and 5 bases lay outside the gene matches.

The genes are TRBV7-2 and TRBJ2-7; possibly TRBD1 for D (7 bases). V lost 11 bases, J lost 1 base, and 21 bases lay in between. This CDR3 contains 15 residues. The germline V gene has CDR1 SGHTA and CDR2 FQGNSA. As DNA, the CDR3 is TGTGCCGTACGGAGGGGGCAGGGGCCATCCTACGAGCAGTACTTC. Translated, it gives CAVRRGQGPSYEQYF.

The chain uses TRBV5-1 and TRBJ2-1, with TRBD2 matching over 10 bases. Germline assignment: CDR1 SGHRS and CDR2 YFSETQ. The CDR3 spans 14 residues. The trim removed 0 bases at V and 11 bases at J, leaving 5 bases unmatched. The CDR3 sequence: CASSLAASGGKQFF. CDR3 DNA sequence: TGCGCCAGCAGCTTGGCGGCTAGCGGGGGCAAGCAGTTCTTC.

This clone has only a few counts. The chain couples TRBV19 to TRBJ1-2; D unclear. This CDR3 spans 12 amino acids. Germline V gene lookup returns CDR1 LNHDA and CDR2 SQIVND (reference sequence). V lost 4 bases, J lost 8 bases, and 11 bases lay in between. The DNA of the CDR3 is TGTGCCAGTAGTACCGGGGTTCGGGGCTACACCTTC. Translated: CASSTGVRGYTF.

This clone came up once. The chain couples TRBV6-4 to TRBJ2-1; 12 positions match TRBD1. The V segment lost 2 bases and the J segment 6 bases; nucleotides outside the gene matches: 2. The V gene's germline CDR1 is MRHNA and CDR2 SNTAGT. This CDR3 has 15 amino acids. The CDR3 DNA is TGTGCCAGCAGTGACGGGACAGGGGGCATCAATGAGCAGTTCTTC. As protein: CASSDGTGGINEQFF.

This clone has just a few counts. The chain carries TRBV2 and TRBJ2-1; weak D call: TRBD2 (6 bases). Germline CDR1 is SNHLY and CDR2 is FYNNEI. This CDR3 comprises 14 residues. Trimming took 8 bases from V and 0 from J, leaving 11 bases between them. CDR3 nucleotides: TGTGCCAGCCGGTTGGGGGGCTCCTACAATGAGCAGTTCTTC. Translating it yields CASRLGGSYNEQFF.

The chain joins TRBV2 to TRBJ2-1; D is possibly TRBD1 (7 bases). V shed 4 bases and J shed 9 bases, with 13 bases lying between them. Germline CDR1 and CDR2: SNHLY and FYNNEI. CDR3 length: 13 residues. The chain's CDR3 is CASSGGGGGEQFF. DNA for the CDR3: TGTGCCAGCAGTGGAGGAGGGGGCGGTGAGCAGTTCTTC.

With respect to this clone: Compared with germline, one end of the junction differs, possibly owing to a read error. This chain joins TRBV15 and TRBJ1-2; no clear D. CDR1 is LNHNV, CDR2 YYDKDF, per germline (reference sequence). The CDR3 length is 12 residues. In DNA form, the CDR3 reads TGTGCCACCAGCAGGGCTGATGGGAGCCCGTCCTTC. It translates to CATSRADGSPSF.

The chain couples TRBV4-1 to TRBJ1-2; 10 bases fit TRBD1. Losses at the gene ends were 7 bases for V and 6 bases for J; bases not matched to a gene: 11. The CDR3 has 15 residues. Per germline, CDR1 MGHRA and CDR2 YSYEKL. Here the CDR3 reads CASTLFPGTGDGYTF. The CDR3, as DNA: TGCGCCAGCACCCTATTTCCCGGGACAGGGGATGGCTACACCTTC.

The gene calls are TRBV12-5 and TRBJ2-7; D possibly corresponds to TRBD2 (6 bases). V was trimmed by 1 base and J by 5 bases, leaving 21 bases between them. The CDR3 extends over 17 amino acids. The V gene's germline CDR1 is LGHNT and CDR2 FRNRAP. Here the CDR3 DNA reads TGTGCTAGTGGTTTGGCCCAATCTGTCGGGAGAAGCCACGAGCAGTACTTC. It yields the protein CASGLAQSVGRSHEQYF.

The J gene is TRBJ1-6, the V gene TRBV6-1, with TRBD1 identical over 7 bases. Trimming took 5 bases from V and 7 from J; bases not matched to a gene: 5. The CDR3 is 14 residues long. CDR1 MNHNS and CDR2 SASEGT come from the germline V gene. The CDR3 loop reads CASSFRDSNSPLHF. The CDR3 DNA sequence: TGTGCCAGCAGTTTCCGGGACAGCAATTCACCCCTCCACTTT.

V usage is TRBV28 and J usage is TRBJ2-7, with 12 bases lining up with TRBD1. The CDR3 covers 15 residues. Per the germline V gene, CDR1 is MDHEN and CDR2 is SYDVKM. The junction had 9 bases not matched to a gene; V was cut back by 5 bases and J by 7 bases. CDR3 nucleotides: TGTGCCAGCAGTACCTGGGGGACAGGGGGCAGGGAGCAGTACTTC. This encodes CASSTWGTGGREQYF.

The DNA for the CDR3 is TGTGCCAGCGGGGGCATTGGGAATGAAAAACTGTTTTTT. This codes for CASGGIGNEKLFF. The chain joins TRBV6-4 to TRBJ1-4, with a possible D match to TRBD1 (6 bases). The CDR3 spans 13 residues. V lost 8 bases and J 5 bases, leaving 12 bases between the germline ends. Germline V gene data show CDR1 as MRHNA and CDR2 as SNTAGT.

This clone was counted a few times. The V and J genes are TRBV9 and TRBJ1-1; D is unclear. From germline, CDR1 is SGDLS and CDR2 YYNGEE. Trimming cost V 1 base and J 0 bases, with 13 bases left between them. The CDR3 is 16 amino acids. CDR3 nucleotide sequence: TGTGCCAGCAGCGTATTAGAGTGGGCGCTGAACACTGAAGCTTTCTTT. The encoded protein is CASSVLEWALNTEAFF.

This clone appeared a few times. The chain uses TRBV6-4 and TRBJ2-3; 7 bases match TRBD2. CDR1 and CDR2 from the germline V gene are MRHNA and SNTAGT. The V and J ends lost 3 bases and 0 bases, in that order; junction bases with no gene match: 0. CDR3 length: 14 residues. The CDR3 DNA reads TGTGCCAGCAGTGAAGCGGGGAGCACAGATACGCAGTATTTT. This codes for CASSEAGSTDTQYF.

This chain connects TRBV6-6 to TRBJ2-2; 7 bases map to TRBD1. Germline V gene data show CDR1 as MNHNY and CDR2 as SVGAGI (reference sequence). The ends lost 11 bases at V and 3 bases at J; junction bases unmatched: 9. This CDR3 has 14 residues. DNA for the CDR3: TGTGCCTGCGTGAGGGACAGATACACCGGGGAGCTGTTTTTT. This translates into CACVRDRYTGELFF.